This TCR beta chain is drawn from a study of blood T cells in healthy people across ages. V was pared by 4 bases and J by 0 bases, with 3 bases of the junction left unmatched. The length of the CDR3 is 16 residues. Germline values: CDR1 SGHRS, CDR2 YFSETQ. This clonotype has at least ten counts. Through a sample-barcoded 5' primer and a J-beta primer mix, a second PCR was run for roughly 6 to 12 cycles. Every cDNA molecule bore a tag from a template-switch adaptor containing 12 random nucleotides. TCRdb recomputed calls from the 5' RACE reads with MiXCR, one row per CDR3 protein. Of approximately 810,000 distinct CDR3 sequences listed, more than 25% are singletons.

The sequenced material came from blood. This sequence originates from a woman of 80 years or more in good health. The chain links TRBV5-1 to TRBJ2-6; 8 bases are a match to TRBD1. The CDR3 nucleotides read TGCGCCAGCAGCCCCACAGGGGGCTCTGGGGCCAACGTCCTGACTTTC. Encoded protein: CASSPTGGSGANVLTF.